These T cell receptor beta chains were read from a single sample in a study of blood T cell repertoires in COVID-19. Here immunoSEQ multiplex PCR was the method, and the copy in TCRdb shows in-frame clones only, minus some. The top ten hold over 2% of the sample, which has a few hundred thousand clones, 70% to 85% seen once. Sequencing was done on a sample of peripheral blood. The receptors here all came from a middle-aged man who had recovered from COVID-19. Both conserved end residues are part of each CDR3. Each record gives: CDR3 length, J gene, V gene, clone size, CDR3 protein. Clone size is not always given. Where it is, it says once, few, many or a class for expanded clones.

12	TRBJ1-2	TRBV30	NA	CAWSVVGQGYTF
13	TRBJ2-1	TRBV11-2	NA	CASSVSRWDEQFF
14	TRBJ1-1	TRBV2	few	CASSERQGPPEAFF
14	TRBJ1-1	TRBV23-1	few	CATEDRADRTEAFF
15	TRBJ1-2	TRBV4-1	few	CASSDAGIPNYGYTF
12	TRBJ2-7	TRBV27	NA	CASSSGLNEQYF
16	TRBJ1-1	TRBV5-1	NA	CASSLGGTQIHTEAFF
14	TRBJ2-5	TRBV6-2/TRBV6-3	NA	CASSYSLAGETQYF
17	TRBJ2-3	TRBV19	once	CASSPGTGVPSADTQYF
16	TRBJ2-1	TRBV10-3	NA	CAIRPTLAGGRNEQFF
14	TRBJ1-4	TRBV4-1	NA	CACAPRVTNEKLFF
12	TRBJ2-3	TRBV7-9	once	CASSPNSETQYF
13	TRBJ2-5	TRBV28	few	CASSGEGQETQYF
17	TRBJ1-1	TRBV14	NA	CASSQSPGTGSNTEAFF
14	TRBJ2-1	TRBV19	NA	CASSATVRANEQFF
15	TRBJ1-4	TRBV11-3	NA	CASSPSQATNEKLFF
13	TRBJ1-1	TRBV6-5	NA	CASSTGFETEAFF
13	TRBJ1-2	TRBV12-5	NA	CASAWEGLHGYTF
14	TRBJ2-7	TRBV7-8	NA	CASSPTGISYEQYF